The rows below give T cell receptor beta chains drawn from one sample of a study of blood T cell repertoires in COVID-19. TCRdb's copy holds only in-frame clones and misses some; the assay was immunoSEQ multiplex PCR. The table shows 360,000 or so clones, with about 88% occurring only once. Sequencing was performed on PBMCs or T cells enriched from blood (not recorded which). The receptor source for this set is a woman aged 30 to 39 who had recovered from COVID-19. CDR3s include the opening cysteine and the closing phenylalanine or tryptophan. D genes are given only for firm matches. Only part of the rows carry a size: once, few, many, or a class if the clone is expanded.

J gene: TRBJ1-2; clone size: -; D gene: TRBD1; V gene: TRBV5-4; CDR3 protein: CASSSGGDRSNYGYTF; CDR3 DNA: TGTGCCAGCAGCTCCGGAGGGGACAGGAGTAACTATGGCTACACCTTC
J gene: TRBJ2-5; clone size: -; D gene: TRBD2; V gene: TRBV5-1; CDR3 protein: CASSLVPIAGGRETQYF; CDR3 DNA: TGCGCCAGCAGCTTGGTGCCCATAGCGGGGGGGCGAGAGACCCAGTACTTC
J gene: TRBJ2-7; clone size: -; D gene: TRBD2; V gene: TRBV6-1; CDR3 protein: CASSDGGLAGVSEQYF; CDR3 DNA: TGTGCCAGCAGTGATGGGGGGCTAGCGGGAGTCAGCGAGCAGTACTTC
J gene: TRBJ1-2; clone size: once; D gene: TRBD1; V gene: TRBV3-1/TRBV3-2; CDR3 protein: CASSHPGTVNNYGYTF; CDR3 DNA: TGTGCCAGCAGCCATCCCGGGACAGTAAATAACTATGGCTACACCTTC
J gene: TRBJ2-4; clone size: -; D gene: -; V gene: TRBV5-4; CDR3 protein: CASSLEGSLRGIQYF; CDR3 DNA: TGTGCCAGCAGCTTGGAAGGCAGCCTTAGGGGCATTCAGTACTTC
J gene: TRBJ1-1; clone size: -; D gene: TRBD1; V gene: TRBV3-1/TRBV3-2; CDR3 protein: CASSHRDRMNTEAFF; CDR3 DNA: TGTGCCAGCAGCCATCGGGACAGAATGAACACTGAAGCTTTCTTT
J gene: TRBJ2-1; clone size: -; D gene: -; V gene: TRBV11-3; CDR3 protein: CASSLGRSPHNEQFF; CDR3 DNA: TGTGCCAGCAGCTTAGGTCGGTCTCCACACAATGAGCAGTTCTTC
J gene: TRBJ1-4; clone size: -; D gene: TRBD1; V gene: TRBV7-8; CDR3 protein: CASSSRDRPNEKLFF; CDR3 DNA: TGTGCCAGCAGCTCAAGGGACAGGCCTAATGAAAAACTGTTTTTT
J gene: TRBJ1-1; clone size: -; D gene: -; V gene: TRBV19; CDR3 protein: CASSIRQSGGTEAFF; CDR3 DNA: TGTGCCAGTAGTATTAGGCAGAGCGGAGGCACTGAAGCTTTCTTT
J gene: TRBJ1-1; clone size: -; D gene: TRBD1; V gene: TRBV5-1; CDR3 protein: CASSLFDRAEAFF; CDR3 DNA: TGCGCCAGCAGCCTATTCGACAGGGCTGAAGCTTTCTTT
J gene: TRBJ1-1; clone size: few; D gene: TRBD1; V gene: TRBV19; CDR3 protein: CASSIRTGNTEAFF; CDR3 DNA: TGTGCCAGTAGTATAAGGACAGGGAACACTGAAGCTTTCTTT
J gene: TRBJ2-2; clone size: -; D gene: TRBD2; V gene: TRBV9; CDR3 protein: CASSLPGTSGRSSPGELFF; CDR3 DNA: TGTGCCAGCAGCCTACCAGGGACTAGCGGGAGATCGTCTCCCGGGGAGCTGTTTTTT
J gene: TRBJ2-7; clone size: -; D gene: -; V gene: TRBV6-1; CDR3 protein: CASSEPQTVSLFYEQYF; CDR3 DNA: TGTGCCAGCAGTGAACCCCAGACAGTTTCCCTCTTCTACGAGCAGTACTTC
J gene: TRBJ2-1; clone size: few; D gene: -; V gene: TRBV10-3; CDR3 protein: CAISEKADEQFF; CDR3 DNA: TGTGCCATCAGTGAGAAAGCGGATGAGCAGTTCTTC
J gene: TRBJ1-1; clone size: -; D gene: -; V gene: TRBV5-1; CDR3 protein: CASSPGLGGNTEAFF; CDR3 DNA: TGCGCCAGCAGCCCTGGGTTAGGGGGGAACACTGAAGCTTTCTTT
J gene: TRBJ2-2; clone size: -; D gene: -; V gene: TRBV15; CDR3 protein: CATSGGAVWAGELFF; CDR3 DNA: TGTGCCACCAGCGGCGGGGCTGTCTGGGCCGGGGAGCTGTTTTTT
J gene: TRBJ1-6; clone size: -; D gene: TRBD1; V gene: TRBV19; CDR3 protein: CASEGQGNSPLHF; CDR3 DNA: TGTGCCAGCGAGGGACAGGGGAATTCACCCCTCCACTTT
J gene: TRBJ1-2; clone size: -; D gene: -; V gene: TRBV12-3/TRBV12-4; CDR3 protein: CASSLSFNYGYTF; CDR3 DNA: TGTGCCAGCAGTTTAAGCTTTAACTATGGCTACACCTTC
J gene: TRBJ2-1; clone size: -; D gene: TRBD2; V gene: TRBV7-6; CDR3 protein: CASSRLAGGTYNEQFF; CDR3 DNA: TGTGCCAGCAGCCGTCTAGCGGGAGGGACGTACAATGAGCAGTTCTTC
J gene: TRBJ1-6; clone size: -; D gene: -; V gene: TRBV3-1/TRBV3-2; CDR3 protein: CASSQEPGLRTRPLHF; CDR3 DNA: TGTGCCAGCAGCCAAGAACCGGGACTGAGGACTCGACCCCTCCACTTT
J gene: TRBJ1-5; clone size: -; D gene: TRBD1; V gene: TRBV4-2; CDR3 protein: CASSPGTANQPQHF; CDR3 DNA: TGTGCCAGCAGCCCTGGGACAGCAAATCAGCCCCAGCATTTT
J gene: TRBJ2-5; clone size: -; D gene: -; V gene: TRBV10-3; CDR3 protein: CAIKSSDQETQYF; CDR3 DNA: TGTGCCATCAAATCTAGCGACCAAGAGACCCAGTACTTC
J gene: TRBJ2-7; clone size: -; D gene: TRBD2; V gene: TRBV4-1; CDR3 protein: CASSQLRLAREQYF; CDR3 DNA: TGCGCCAGCAGCCAACTCCGACTAGCCCGCGAGCAGTACTTC
J gene: TRBJ2-1; clone size: once; D gene: -; V gene: TRBV7-9; CDR3 protein: CASSLVEGDEQFF; CDR3 DNA: TGTGCCAGCAGCTTAGTAGAGGGGGATGAGCAGTTCTTC
J gene: TRBJ1-1; clone size: -; D gene: -; V gene: TRBV29-1; CDR3 protein: CSVGHITEAFF; CDR3 DNA: TGCAGCGTTGGGCACATCACTGAAGCTTTCTTT
J gene: TRBJ2-2; clone size: -; D gene: TRBD2; V gene: TRBV7-2; CDR3 protein: CASSLVRGRAVGELFF; CDR3 DNA: TGTGCCAGCAGCTTAGTGCGCGGGAGGGCCGTGGGGGAGCTGTTTTTT
J gene: TRBJ1-5; clone size: medium-sized; D gene: -; V gene: TRBV6-1; CDR3 protein: CASSVTTGTGNQPQHF; CDR3 DNA: TGTGCCAGCAGTGTCACGACAGGTACGGGCAATCAGCCCCAGCATTTT
J gene: TRBJ1-4; clone size: -; D gene: -; V gene: TRBV27; CDR3 protein: CASSIQGITNEKLFF; CDR3 DNA: TGTGCCAGCAGTATACAGGGAATTACTAATGAAAAACTGTTTTTT
J gene: TRBJ2-7; clone size: -; D gene: TRBD1; V gene: TRBV19; CDR3 protein: CASSPRDRDYEQYF; CDR3 DNA: TGTGCCAGTAGTCCGAGGGACAGGGACTACGAGCAGTACTTC
J gene: TRBJ1-4; clone size: -; D gene: -; V gene: TRBV5-5; CDR3 protein: CASSLGAGQDEKLFF; CDR3 DNA: TGTGCCAGCAGCTTGGGGGCAGGGCAGGATGAAAAACTGTTTTTT
J gene: TRBJ1-2; clone size: -; D gene: -; V gene: TRBV28; CDR3 protein: CASTQQGGNYGYTF; CDR3 DNA: TGTGCCAGCACCCAACAGGGAGGGAACTATGGCTACACCTTC
J gene: TRBJ1-5; clone size: -; D gene: TRBD1; V gene: TRBV27; CDR3 protein: CASSSTGGNQPQHF; CDR3 DNA: TGTGCCAGCAGTTCTACAGGGGGCAATCAGCCCCAGCATTTT
J gene: TRBJ2-2; clone size: -; D gene: TRBD2; V gene: TRBV5-5; CDR3 protein: CASTRLAGAVTGELFF; CDR3 DNA: TGTGCCAGCACCCGACTAGCGGGAGCGGTCACCGGGGAGCTGTTTTTT
J gene: TRBJ1-4; clone size: -; D gene: -; V gene: TRBV7-9; CDR3 protein: CASSREATNEKLFF; CDR3 DNA: TGTGCCAGCAGTCGGGAGGCAACTAATGAAAAACTGTTTTTT
J gene: TRBJ2-1; clone size: -; D gene: -; V gene: TRBV24-1; CDR3 protein: CATRGEGEQFF; CDR3 DNA: TGTGCCACCAGGGGAGAGGGTGAGCAGTTCTTC
J gene: TRBJ2-1; clone size: -; D gene: TRBD1; V gene: TRBV9; CDR3 protein: CASSVVGQLLNEQFF; CDR3 DNA: TGTGCCAGCAGCGTAGTGGGACAGCTTCTCAATGAGCAGTTCTTC
J gene: TRBJ1-2; clone size: once; D gene: -; V gene: TRBV7-9; CDR3 protein: CASSLLGQNYGYTF; CDR3 DNA: TGTGCCAGCAGCTTATTGGGGCAGAACTATGGCTACACCTTC
J gene: TRBJ2-3; clone size: -; D gene: TRBD2; V gene: TRBV7-2; CDR3 protein: CASSFVAGGTDTQYF; CDR3 DNA: TGTGCCAGCAGCTTTGTAGCGGGAGGGACAGATACGCAGTATTTT
J gene: TRBJ2-1; clone size: once; D gene: TRBD2; V gene: TRBV7-3; CDR3 protein: CASSLNAGGLYNEQFF; CDR3 DNA: TGTGCCAGCAGCTTAAATGCGGGGGGACTCTACAATGAGCAGTTCTTC
J gene: TRBJ1-5; clone size: once; D gene: -; V gene: TRBV1; CDR3 protein: CTSSPPGEQGIRGNQPQHF; CDR3 DNA: TGCACCAGCAGCCCCCCAGGGGAACAGGGAATACGGGGCAATCAGCCCCAGCATTTT
J gene: TRBJ2-7; clone size: -; D gene: -; V gene: TRBV5-8; CDR3 protein: CASSLGERREQYF; CDR3 DNA: TGTGCCAGCAGCTTGGGGGAGAGAAGGGAGCAGTACTTC
J gene: TRBJ1-1; clone size: -; D gene: TRBD1; V gene: TRBV4-1; CDR3 protein: CASSLRQGNTEAFF; CDR3 DNA: TGCGCCAGCAGCCTCAGACAGGGGAACACTGAAGCTTTCTTT
J gene: TRBJ2-3; clone size: -; D gene: TRBD2; V gene: TRBV10-3; CDR3 protein: CAIRSSGRPPDTQYF; CDR3 DNA: TGTGCCATCAGGTCTAGCGGGAGGCCCCCAGATACGCAGTATTTT
J gene: TRBJ2-2; clone size: -; D gene: -; V gene: TRBV6-5; CDR3 protein: CASRLRRVAGELFF; CDR3 DNA: TGTGCCAGCCGACTACGGAGGGTCGCCGGGGAGCTGTTTTTT
J gene: TRBJ2-1; clone size: -; D gene: -; V gene: TRBV3-1/TRBV3-2; CDR3 protein: CASSQAYGNEQFF; CDR3 DNA: TGTGCCAGCAGCCAAGCCTACGGCAATGAGCAGTTCTTC
J gene: TRBJ2-7; clone size: -; D gene: TRBD2; V gene: TRBV7-9; CDR3 protein: CASGSVASGFYEQYF; CDR3 DNA: TGTGCCAGCGGGTCCGTGGCTAGCGGGTTCTACGAGCAGTACTTC
J gene: TRBJ1-3; clone size: -; D gene: -; V gene: TRBV7-6; CDR3 protein: CASSLAATAGGNTIYF; CDR3 DNA: TGTGCCAGCAGCTTAGCGGCTACGGCAGGAGGAAACACCATATATTTT
J gene: TRBJ1-3; clone size: -; D gene: -; V gene: TRBV19; CDR3 protein: CASTPWADNSGNTIYF; CDR3 DNA: TGTGCCAGTACCCCGTGGGCCGACAACTCTGGAAACACCATATATTTT
J gene: TRBJ1-3; clone size: -; D gene: TRBD1; V gene: TRBV6-5; CDR3 protein: CASRGTGGGNTIYF; CDR3 DNA: TGTGCCAGCAGAGGGACAGGGGGCGGAAACACCATATATTTT
J gene: TRBJ1-4; clone size: -; D gene: TRBD1; V gene: TRBV10-3; CDR3 protein: CATASRGRNEKLFF; CDR3 DNA: TGTGCCACCGCTTCCAGGGGGCGTAATGAAAAACTGTTTTTT
J gene: TRBJ1-1; clone size: -; D gene: TRBD1; V gene: TRBV7-3; CDR3 protein: CASSSGQGVFF; CDR3 DNA: TGTGCCAGCAGCTCTGGACAGGGGGTTTTCTTT
J gene: TRBJ1-6; clone size: -; D gene: TRBD1; V gene: TRBV5-3; CDR3 protein: CARSLRQGPSLTAPLHF; CDR3 DNA: TGTGCCAGAAGCCTGAGACAGGGGCCCTCCTTAACGGCACCCCTCCACTTT
J gene: TRBJ2-3; clone size: few; D gene: -; V gene: TRBV5-1; CDR3 protein: CASSLFRETDTQYF; CDR3 DNA: TGCGCCAGCAGCTTGTTCCGGGAAACAGATACGCAGTATTTT
J gene: TRBJ2-7; clone size: -; D gene: -; V gene: TRBV18; CDR3 protein: CASSPQGTPFYEQYF; CDR3 DNA: TGTGCCAGCTCACCTCAAGGGACACCTTTCTACGAGCAGTACTTC
J gene: TRBJ2-7; clone size: -; D gene: TRBD1; V gene: TRBV2; CDR3 protein: CASKVDRESYEQYF; CDR3 DNA: TGTGCCAGCAAGGTGGACAGGGAGTCCTACGAGCAGTACTTC